The 19 T cell receptor beta chains listed next were all sequenced from one sample in a study of cytomegalovirus exposure and HLA in healthy donors. The PCR ran on 60 Vbeta and 13 Jbeta primers. The table came from immunoSEQ multiplex PCR; TCRdb's copy has only in-frame clones and leaves some out. This table lists 150,000 to 200,000 clones. Sequenced input: PBMCs. Receptors originate from a man under 40 in good health and CMV-seronegative.

This chain links TRBV6-5 with TRBJ2-5; a possible D gene is TRBD1 (6 bases). The assigned J gene may be wrong: the sequence end matches TRBJ2-7 better. The CDR3 runs to 13 residues. Germline V gene lookup returns CDR1 MNHEY and CDR2 SVGAGI. The CDR3 sequence: CASSYDRTYEQYF. DNA of the CDR3: TGTGCCAGCAGTTACGACAGGACCTACGAGCAGTACTTC.

The V gene is TRBV5-6, the J gene TRBJ1-1, with unresolved D. This CDR3 spans 14 amino acids. In germline, CDR1 is SGHDT, CDR2 YYEEEE. Trimming cost V 5 bases and J 6 bases, with 17 bases left between them. CDR3 sequence reads: CASRPTAGRSEAFF. In DNA form, the CDR3 reads TGTGCCAGCAGACCGACGGCGGGGAGGTCTGAAGCTTTCTTT. The full variable domain, in which reference TRBV5-6 and TRBJ1-1 provide the parts outside the CDR3, is DAGVTQSPTHLIKTRGQQVTLRCSPKSGHDTVSWYQQALGQGPQFIFQYYEEEERQRGNFPDRFSGHQFPNYSSELNVNALLLGDSALYLCASRPTAGRSEAFFGQGTRLTVV.

J is TRBJ2-1 and V is TRBV11-2, with D maybe TRBD2 (7 bases). V lost 5 bases and J 5 bases, leaving 16 bases between the germline ends. CDR1 SGHAT and CDR2 FQNNGV come from the germline V gene. This CDR3 is 15 amino acids long. In nucleotides, the CDR3 is TGTGCCAGCAGCCCTCGGGGGGCCTTTAACAATGAGCAGTTCTTC. Its protein is CASSPRGAFNNEQFF.

This sequence joins TRBV29-1 and TRBJ2-5; D is unclear. The J call may not be correct, given that the DNA end is closer to TRBJ2-7. Germline CDR1 SQVTM, CDR2 ANQGSEA. CDR3 length: 13 amino acids. CDR3 region: CSVGPGEQNEQYF. For the CDR3, the DNA is TGCAGCGTTGGACCGGGTGAGCAGAACGAGCAGTACTTC.

The rearrangement joins TRBV7-7 to TRBJ2-5, with 8 bases identical to TRBD2. Trimming removed 6 bases from V and 7 bases from J; junction bases left unmatched: 22. Looked up from germline, CDR1 is SSHAT and CDR2 is FNYEAQ (reference sequence). This CDR3 has 18 amino acids. CDR3 nucleotides: TGTGCCAGCAGTCCAACGATCGGGGGGGTCGAAGTTAGTGGGACCCAGTACTTC. Residues: CASSPTIGGVEVSGTQYF.

This CDR3 is CASIPDRGRGYGYTF. The CDR3 DNA sequence: TGTGCCAGCATTCCGGACAGGGGGCGAGGCTATGGCTACACCTTC. The chain joins TRBV28 to TRBJ1-2; 11 bases are shared with TRBD1. The junction had 8 bases not matched to a gene; V was cut back by 7 bases and J by 4 bases. The CDR3 runs 15 residues. The germline gives CDR1 MDHEN, CDR2 SYDVKM.

V gene TRBV7-8 combines with J gene TRBJ2-1; TRBD2 matches 8 bases. J was trimmed by 4 bases and V by 4 bases; bases with no gene match: 6. The germline V gene has CDR1 SGHVS and CDR2 FQNEAQ. The CDR3 consists of 15 residues. CDR3 nucleotide sequence: TGTGCCAGCAGCTACCGGGAGGGCCGGTACAATGAGCAGTTCTTC. The encoded protein is CASSYREGRYNEQFF.

The gene calls are TRBV6-1 and TRBJ1-2, with no clear D. The CDR3 has 13 residues. Per the germline V gene, CDR1 is MNHNS and CDR2 is SASEGT. The germline V and J ends were trimmed by 6 bases and 2 bases, with 10 bases remaining between them. The CDR3 region is CASSSTSNYGYTF. CDR3 nucleotide sequence: TGTGCCAGCAGCTCCACATCAAACTATGGCTACACCTTC.

The rearrangement links TRBV7-2 to TRBJ1-2, with D perhaps TRBD1 (6 bases). Trimming cost V 6 bases and J 3 bases, with 14 bases left between them. Per germline, CDR1 SGHTA and CDR2 FQGNSA. The CDR3 loop spans 14 amino acids. CDR3 nucleotides: TGTGCCAGCAGACCGGCGGCAGGGGACTATGGCTACACCTTC. Amino acid sequence: CASRPAAGDYGYTF.

This chain connects TRBV5-1 to TRBJ1-4, with D possibly matching TRBD1 (5 bases). Trimming removed 1 base at V and 8 bases at J, with 21 bases between. There are 17 residues in the CDR3. The germline V gene encodes CDR1 SGHRS and CDR2 YFSETQ. The CDR3 spells CASSLLGDFSHGEKLFF. In DNA, the CDR3 is TGCGCCAGCAGCTTGCTTGGGGACTTCTCACACGGGGAAAAACTGTTTTTT.

The genes are TRBV11-3 and TRBJ2-1; TRBD1 agrees at 9 bases. V trimming: 0 bases; J trimming: 7 bases; junction bases outside the gene matches: 7. The CDR3 loop spans 16 amino acids. Germline V gene data show CDR1 as SGHNT and CDR2 as YENEEA. CDR3 region: CASSLDGTGNFNEQFF. For the CDR3, the DNA is TGTGCCAGCAGCTTAGATGGGACAGGGAATTTTAATGAGCAGTTCTTC.

The rearrangement links TRBV5-1 to TRBJ1-1, with D tentatively TRBD1 (5 bases). Germline V lookup: CDR1 SGHRS, CDR2 YFSETQ. Trimming removed 0 bases from V and 3 bases from J, with 12 bases in between. This CDR3 region has 15 residues. The CDR3 DNA is TGCGCCAGCAGCTTGGTGAATCCCAGGGACACTGAAGCTTTCTTT. Its translation: CASSLVNPRDTEAFF.

The chain couples TRBV5-4 to TRBJ1-3; 8 bases line up with TRBD1. CDR1 is SGHNT, CDR2 YYREEE, per germline (reference sequence). The J segment lost 3 bases and the V segment lost 0 bases, leaving 8 bases of the junction unmatched. The CDR3 extends over 17 amino acids. Here the CDR3 DNA reads TGTGCCAGCAGCTTGGTCGGGGGCAGGGGGCTTGGAAACACCATATATTTT. It is translated as CASSLVGGRGLGNTIYF.

V gene TRBV18 combines with J gene TRBJ1-2; D not resolved. Between the trimmed V and J ends, which lost 6 bases and 8 bases, there was a span of 16 bases. The germline CDR1 and CDR2 sequences are KGHSH and LQKENI. CDR3 length equals 13 residues. The DNA of the CDR3 is TGTGCCAGCTCGGACGACAAAGCGGGGGGCTACACCTTC. Translated, it gives CASSDDKAGGYTF. Filled out from reference TRBV18 and TRBJ1-2, the complete variable domain reads NAGVMQNPRHLVRRRGQEARLRCSPMKGHSHVYWYRQLPEEGLKFMVYLQKENIIDESGMPKERFSAEFPKEGPSILRIQQVVRGDSAAYFCASSDDKAGGYTFGSGTRLTVV.

The chain links TRBV2 to TRBJ2-1; 11 bases map to TRBD2. Germline lookup yields CDR1 SNHLY and CDR2 FYNNEI. V lost 6 bases, J lost 5 bases, and 6 bases stayed unmatched. There are 15 residues in the CDR3. The CDR3 nucleotides are TGTGCCAGCAGACGGGGACTAGCGGTAGACAATGAGCAGTTCTTC. This codes for CASRRGLAVDNEQFF. Looking up the rest from reference TRBV2 and TRBJ2-1 gives the full variable domain: EPEVTQTPSHQVTQMGQEVILRCVPISNHLYFYWYRQILGQKVEFLVSFYNNEISEKSEIFDDQFSVERPDGSNFTLKIRSTKLEDSAMYFCASRRGLAVDNEQFFGPGTRLTVL.

V and J are TRBV6-1 and TRBJ2-7, with 8 bases aligning to TRBD1. This CDR3 has 15 amino acids. CDR1 and CDR2 (germline): MNHNS, SASEGT. The junction had 8 bases not matched to a gene; V was cut back by 4 bases and J by 3 bases. The CDR3 region has the DNA TGTGCCAGCAGTGGGCCGATAGGACAGGGCTACGAGCAGTACTTC. Translation: CASSGPIGQGYEQYF.

V usage is TRBV28 and J usage is TRBJ1-1, with D unclear. Per the germline V gene, CDR1 is MDHEN and CDR2 is SYDVKM. The ends were cut back, 2 bases at V and 7 bases at J, with 11 bases in the middle. The CDR3 is made up of 13 amino acids. In nucleotides, the CDR3 is TGTGCCAGCAGTTTAATCGGGATCTATGAAGCTTTCTTT. Its protein product is CASSLIGIYEAFF.

The chain combines TRBV6-5 with TRBJ2-7; D perhaps matches TRBD2 (5 bases). This CDR3 is 16 amino acids long. The germline CDR1 and CDR2 sequences are MNHEY and SVGAGI. Deletions cut 2 bases from V and 0 bases from J, with 14 bases between. The CDR3 reads CASSYGAGRSSYEQYF. Here the CDR3 DNA reads TGTGCCAGCAGTTACGGTGCGGGCCGGAGCTCCTACGAGCAGTACTTC.

The chain uses TRBV28 and TRBJ1-1; 8 bases are shared with TRBD1. The CDR3 is 14 residues long. Germline V CDR1 and CDR2: MDHEN, SYDVKM. V dropped 5 bases and J dropped 4; count of bases not matched to a gene: 6. The CDR3 protein is CASSQGAGGTEAFF. The CDR3 DNA follows: TGTGCCAGCAGTCAGGGGGCCGGGGGCACTGAAGCTTTCTTT.